This TCR beta chain was documented in a study of identical twins. Notes on the study in general: There is a chance that invariant MAIT and iNKT cells partially muddied zero-insertion analyses.

TCRdb re-analysed the 5' RACE reads in MiXCR, keeping a single row per CDR3 protein. The repertoire holds about 570,000 distinct CDR3 sequences, with roughly 9.5% as singletons. A few counts support this clonotype. Its cognate antigen is unknown. Trimming stripped 3 bases from V and 7 bases from J, with 16 bases between. The CDR3 runs to 14 residues. The same data also went into a second study, on yellow fever vaccine responses in identical twins.

The TCR originated in a woman aged 18-35 years in good health. The sequenced sample consisted of PBMCs. This rearrangement joins TRBV12-3 or TRBV12-4 to TRBJ2-7, with D perhaps given as TRBD1 or TRBD2 (5 bases each). The CDR3 DNA reads as TGTGCCAGCAGTTTTTGGGGGTCAGGGTGGGAGCAGTACTTC. This sequence encodes CASSFWGSGWEQYF.